These 15 T cell receptor beta chains came from one sample sequenced in a study of response to subunit inactivated influenza vaccine. TCRdb fed the RT-PCR reads into MiXCR, producing one record per CDR3 protein. Of hundreds of thousands of distinct CDR3 sequences listed, 11% to 15% are singletons. Sequenced here: PBMCs from blood, sampled less than 15 days before vaccination. The receptors derive from a man between 45 and 60 years old who received an inactivated influenza vaccine.

A few counts support this clonotype. V and J are TRBV7-9 and TRBJ2-1; TRBD2 matches 7 bases. This CDR3 comprises 17 residues. Looked up from germline, CDR1 is SEHNR and CDR2 is FQNEAQ (reference sequence). V shed 5 bases, J shed 0 bases, and the junction held 10 bases outside the gene matches. CDR3 in DNA: TGTGCCAGCAGCACTCCCCGGGAGGAAATCTCCTACAATGAGCAGTTCTTC. Amino acid sequence: CASSTPREEISYNEQFF.

This clonotype was seen ten or more times. The chain uses TRBV12-3 or TRBV12-4 and TRBJ2-1; 10 bases map to TRBD1. This CDR3 spans 15 amino acids. With 6 bases clipped from V and 9 bases from J, the junction kept 11 bases outside the gene matches. The CDR3 region is CASSRPGTGVVEQFF. The CDR3 region has the DNA TGTGCCAGCAGCAGACCCGGGACAGGGGTGGTTGAGCAGTTCTTC.

Only a few counts were recorded for this clonotype. The chain has TRBV11-3 and TRBJ2-2; 8 bases fit TRBD2. This CDR3 has 17 residues. Trimming removed 5 bases from V and 1 base from J; junction bases left unmatched: 9. CDR1 and CDR2 from the germline V gene are SGHNT and YENEEA. The CDR3 sequence: CASSTSLGLGNTGELFF. CDR3 DNA sequence: TGTGCCAGCAGCACTAGCTTGGGACTAGGGAACACCGGGGAGCTGTTTTTT.

This clonotype was counted ten times or more. The V and J genes are TRBV9 and TRBJ1-2; D gene unclear. The germline gives CDR1 SGDLS, CDR2 YYNGEE. The CDR3 covers 14 residues. Trimming took 6 bases from V and 0 from J, leaving 12 bases between them. The CDR3 DNA is TGTGCCAGCAAGGGAGCCTCTTCTAACTATGGCTACACCTTC. Encoded protein: CASKGASSNYGYTF. Based on the CDR3 plus reference TRBV9 and TRBJ1-2, the full variable domain is DSGVTQTPKHLITATGQRVTLRCSPRSGDLSVYWYQQSLDQGLQFLIQYYNGEERAKGNILERFSAQQFPDLHSELNLSSLELGDSALYFCASKGASSNYGYTFGSGTRLTVV.

This chain connects TRBV14 to TRBJ1-4, with D maybe TRBD1 (5 bases). The germline V gene has CDR1 SGHDN and CDR2 FVKESK. Trimming left V 1 base short and J 8 bases short, with 11 bases between. This CDR3 region has 14 residues. CDR3 in amino acids: CASSQVGWDEKLFF. CDR3 nucleotide sequence: TGTGCCAGCAGCCAAGTGGGATGGGACGAAAAACTGTTTTTT.

This clonotype was detected a few times. V and J are TRBV5-1 and TRBJ2-3, with a possible D match to TRBD1 (6 bases). Germline lookup yields CDR1 SGHRS and CDR2 YFSETQ. This CDR3 has 14 residues. The V gene lost 7 bases and the J gene lost 0 bases, with 12 bases spanning the gap. This chain's CDR3 is CASEKGQSTDTQYF. The CDR3 DNA reads as TGCGCCAGCGAGAAAGGACAGAGCACAGATACGCAGTATTTT.

This chain uses TRBV2 with TRBJ2-5; no clear D gene. Deletions cut 6 bases from V and 2 bases from J, with 7 bases between. The CDR3 sequence is 12 residues long. CDR1 and CDR2 (germline): SNHLY, FYNNEI. CDR3 residues: CASRQLQETQYF. The CDR3 DNA is TGTGCCAGCAGACAGTTACAAGAGACCCAGTACTTC.

This clonotype was seen more than once but under ten times. This chain links TRBV4-1 with TRBJ2-5; a weak D match, TRBD2 (5 bases). Germline CDR1 is MGHRA and CDR2 is YSYEKL. This CDR3 has 18 amino acids. V was pared by 1 base and J by 0 bases, with 18 bases between. The CDR3 is CASSQVGGTALNQETQYF. CDR3 nucleotides: TGCGCCAGCAGCCAAGTTGGAGGCACAGCCCTTAACCAAGAGACCCAGTACTTC.

The V and J genes are TRBV11-2 and TRBJ2-3; a possible D gene is TRBD2 (5 bases). This CDR3 is 18 amino acids long. Germline CDR1 and CDR2: SGHAT and FQNNGV. V was trimmed by 5 bases and J by 2 bases, leaving 23 bases between them. CDR3 DNA: TGTGCCAGCAGCCCGGGGAAGTCCTCCCCCCCTAACACAGATACGCAGTATTTT. Translated: CASSPGKSSPPNTDTQYF.

This clonotype appeared many times. V usage is TRBV7-2 and J usage is TRBJ1-2; TRBD1 matches 10 bases. The V gene end was trimmed by 4 bases and the J gene end by 5 bases; junction bases not matched to a gene: 10. Germline CDR1 is SGHTA and CDR2 is FQGNSA. CDR3 size: 16 residues. The CDR3 coding sequence is TGTGCCAGCAGCTACCAAGTCGGGACAGGGGTTTATGGCTACACCTTC. Its protein is CASSYQVGTGVYGYTF.

The rearrangement links TRBV28 to TRBJ2-2; D is unclear. Germline CDR1 and CDR2: MDHEN and SYDVKM. There are 14 residues in the CDR3. The V gene lost 3 bases and the J gene lost 4 bases, with 9 bases spanning the gap. CDR3 residues: CASSLGVSTGELFF. CDR3 in DNA: TGTGCCAGCAGTTTGGGTGTCAGCACCGGGGAGCTGTTTTTT. Full variable domain (remainder filled in from reference TRBV28 and TRBJ2-2): DVKVTQSSRYLVKRTGEKVFLECVQDMDHENMFWYRQDPGLGLRLIYFSYDVKMKEKGDIPEGYSVSREKKERFSLILESASTNQTSMYLCASSLGVSTGELFFGEGSRLTVL.

This clonotype has a handful of counts. The gene calls are TRBV20-1 and TRBJ2-5; maybe TRBD1 (5 bases). The CDR3 runs 12 residues. The V and J ends lost 3 bases and 10 bases respectively, with 15 bases between them. CDR1 and CDR2 (germline): DFQATT, SNEGSKA (reference sequence). The CDR3 loop is CSARRGEGVQYF. In nucleotides, the CDR3 is TGCAGTGCTAGGCGTGGCGAAGGGGTCCAGTACTTC.

This clonotype was recorded at least ten times. CDR3: CASSQDTAGPGRFF. CDR3 DNA sequence: TGCGCCAGCAGCCAGGACACGGCCGGGCCCGGACGGTTCTTC. The chain employs TRBV4-3 and TRBJ2-1; tentative D call: TRBD1 (5 bases). There are 14 residues in the CDR3. The germline V gene encodes CDR1 LGHNA and CDR2 YSLEER. The V end lost 3 bases, the J end lost 15 bases, and 21 bases lay between the germline ends.

The chain is built from TRBV20-1 and TRBJ2-5, with D tentatively TRBD2 (6 bases). V was clipped by 5 bases and J by 2 bases, with 12 bases between them. CDR1 is DFQATT and CDR2 is SNEGSKA in the germline V gene (reference sequence). The CDR3 has 13 amino acids. In nucleotides, the CDR3 is TGCAGTGCTGACCGGGGGAGACAAGAGACCCAGTACTTC. Its protein is CSADRGRQETQYF.

The sample holds a few counts of this clonotype. The V gene is TRBV5-1, the J gene TRBJ2-6; D gene unclear. CDR1 and CDR2 (germline): SGHRS, YFSETQ. V lost 0 bases, J lost 2 bases, and 9 bases lay in between. CDR3 length equals 16 residues. The CDR3: CASSLDPRAGANVLTF. In DNA form, the CDR3 reads TGCGCCAGCAGCTTGGACCCCCGGGCTGGGGCCAACGTCCTGACTTTC.